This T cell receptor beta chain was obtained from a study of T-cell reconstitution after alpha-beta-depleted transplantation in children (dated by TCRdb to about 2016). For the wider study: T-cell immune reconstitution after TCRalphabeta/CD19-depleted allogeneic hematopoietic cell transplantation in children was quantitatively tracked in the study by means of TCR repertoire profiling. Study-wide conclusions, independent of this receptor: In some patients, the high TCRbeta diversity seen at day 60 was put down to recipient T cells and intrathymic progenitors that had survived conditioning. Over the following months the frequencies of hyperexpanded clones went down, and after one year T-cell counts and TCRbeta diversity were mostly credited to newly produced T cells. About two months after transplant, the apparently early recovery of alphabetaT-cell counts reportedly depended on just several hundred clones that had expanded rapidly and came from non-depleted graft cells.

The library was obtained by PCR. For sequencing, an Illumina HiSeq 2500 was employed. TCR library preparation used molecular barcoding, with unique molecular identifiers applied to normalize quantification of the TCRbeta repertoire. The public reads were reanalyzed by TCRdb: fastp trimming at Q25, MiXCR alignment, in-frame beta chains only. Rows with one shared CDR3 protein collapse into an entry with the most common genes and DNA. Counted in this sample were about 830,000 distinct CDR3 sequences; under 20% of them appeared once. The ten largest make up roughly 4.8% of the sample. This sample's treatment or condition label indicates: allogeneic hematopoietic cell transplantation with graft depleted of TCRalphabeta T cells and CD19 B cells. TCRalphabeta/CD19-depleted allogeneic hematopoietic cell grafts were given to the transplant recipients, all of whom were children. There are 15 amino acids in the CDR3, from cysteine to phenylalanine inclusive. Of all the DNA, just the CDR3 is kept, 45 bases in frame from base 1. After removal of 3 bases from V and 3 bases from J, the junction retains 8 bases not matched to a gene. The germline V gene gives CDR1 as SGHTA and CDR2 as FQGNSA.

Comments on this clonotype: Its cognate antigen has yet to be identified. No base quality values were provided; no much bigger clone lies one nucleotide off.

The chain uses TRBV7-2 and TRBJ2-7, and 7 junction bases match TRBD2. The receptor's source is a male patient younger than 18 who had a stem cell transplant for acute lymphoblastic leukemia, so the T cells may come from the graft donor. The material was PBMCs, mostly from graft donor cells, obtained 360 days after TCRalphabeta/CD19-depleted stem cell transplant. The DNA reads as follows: TGTGCCAGCAGCTTTACCGGGGGGAACCTCTACGAGCAGTACTTC. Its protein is CASSFTGGNLYEQYF.